A selection of T cell receptor beta chains follows, all from one sample in a study of control samples from healthy donors and cancer patients. The repertoire was sequenced with immunoSEQ multiplex PCR; TCRdb's copy has only in-frame clones and lacks some. The repertoire holds 150,000 to 200,000 clones, with roughly 91% as singletons. Specimen: blood. Receptors originate from a woman under 40 in good health. The CDR3 runs from the conserved cysteine through the conserved F or W. The D gene is left open where the match is weak. Clone size is given for some rows only: seen once, a few or many times, or a class if the clone is expanded.

D,J,size,V,CDR3
NA,TRBJ2-7,NA,TRBV7-4,CASSFIGRSYEQYF
NA,TRBJ1-5,NA,TRBV18,CASSPQGTQPQHF
TRBD1,TRBJ1-2,NA,TRBV12-3/TRBV12-4,CASSPGQSYGYTF
NA,TRBJ1-3,NA,TRBV6-5,CASRDRFSGNTIYF
NA,TRBJ2-1,NA,TRBV5-1,CASRDEASSYNEQFF
NA,TRBJ2-1,NA,TRBV5-4,CASSLGRASYNEQFF
NA,TRBJ1-2,NA,TRBV27,CASSYPNYGYTF
NA,TRBJ2-3,NA,TRBV12-2,CASRLADRSVTDTQYF
TRBD2,TRBJ2-1,NA,TRBV29-1,CSVGAGVGSSNEQFF
TRBD1,TRBJ1-3,NA,TRBV10-3,CAIAGTAGNTIYF
TRBD2,TRBJ2-1,few,TRBV5-5,CASSPFPSGRAGGNEQFF
NA,TRBJ1-6,many,TRBV7-9,CASSLSDYSPLHF
NA,TRBJ1-2,NA,TRBV6-5,CASSLTYGYTF
NA,TRBJ2-5,NA,TRBV5-1,CASSLGASSQETQYF
NA,TRBJ2-2,NA,TRBV24-1,CATSDYGGQDTGELFF